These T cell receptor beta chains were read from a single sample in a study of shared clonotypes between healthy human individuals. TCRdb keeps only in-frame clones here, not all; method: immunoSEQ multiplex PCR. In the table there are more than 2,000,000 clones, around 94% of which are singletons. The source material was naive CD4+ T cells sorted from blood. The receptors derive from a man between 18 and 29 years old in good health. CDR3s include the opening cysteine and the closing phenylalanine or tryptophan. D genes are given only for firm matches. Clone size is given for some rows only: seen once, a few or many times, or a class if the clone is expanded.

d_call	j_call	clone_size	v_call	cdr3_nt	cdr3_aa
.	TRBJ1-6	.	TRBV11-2	TGTGCCAGCAGCAATGGGGGGGATAGTTCACCCCTCCACTTT	CASSNGGDSSPLHF
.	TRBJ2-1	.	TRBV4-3	TGCGCCAGCAGCCAAGAAGGGGGAGGGTACAATGAGCAGTTCTTC	CASSQEGGGYNEQFF
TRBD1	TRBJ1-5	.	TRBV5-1	TGCGCCAGCAGCAAATGGGACAGCCATTATAGCAATCAGCCCCAGCATTTT	CASSKWDSHYSNQPQHF
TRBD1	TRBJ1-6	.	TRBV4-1	TGCGCCAGCAGCCAAGATGCCCAGGGGGGATCACCCCTCCACTTT	CASSQDAQGGSPLHF
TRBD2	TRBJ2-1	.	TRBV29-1	TGCAGCGTGAGGACTAGCGGGAGTGGGACCTACAATGAGCAGTTCTTC	CSVRTSGSGTYNEQFF
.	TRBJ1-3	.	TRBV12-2	TGTGCAAGTCGCTTAGACAGTAGTGGAAACACCATATATTTT	CASRLDSSGNTIYF
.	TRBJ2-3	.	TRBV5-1	TGCGCCAGCAGCCCGTCAGGGGCCGGTACGCAGTATTTT	CASSPSGAGTQYF
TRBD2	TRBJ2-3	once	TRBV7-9	TGTGCCAGCAGCCGAGGACTAGCGGGAGCAGATACGCAGTATTTT	CASSRGLAGADTQYF
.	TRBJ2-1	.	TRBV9	TGTGCCAGCGGCAGAGACAATGAGCAGTTCTTC	CASGRDNEQFF
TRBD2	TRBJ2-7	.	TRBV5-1	TGCGCCAGCAGCTCGGCGGGGGGCTTGGGATACGAGCAGTACTTC	CASSSAGGLGYEQYF
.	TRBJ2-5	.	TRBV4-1	TGCGCCAGCAGCCAGAGAGTGGGCGGATCGTACCAAGAGACCCAGTACTTC	CASSQRVGGSYQETQYF
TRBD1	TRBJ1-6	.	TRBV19	TGTGCCAGTAGTCATAGACAGGGGGCCGCCTATAATTCACCCCTCCACTTT	CASSHRQGAAYNSPLHF
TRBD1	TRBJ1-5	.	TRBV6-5	TGTGCCAGCAGCAGGACAGGGGAAGGCAATCAGCCCCAGCATTTT	CASSRTGEGNQPQHF
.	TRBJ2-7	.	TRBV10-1	TGCGCCAGCAGTGAAAGACGGGAACCCTCCTACGAGCAGTACTTC	CASSERREPSYEQYF
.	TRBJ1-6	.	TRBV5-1	TGCGCCAGCAGCCTCGGCCCGATTAATTCACCCCTCCACTTT	CASSLGPINSPLHF
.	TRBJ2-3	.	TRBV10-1	TGCGCCAGCAGTGGCGACAGGCGCACAGATACGCAGTATTTT	CASSGDRRTDTQYF
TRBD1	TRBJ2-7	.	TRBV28	TGTGCCAGTCACGGACAGGTGGACGAGCAGTACTTC	CASHGQVDEQYF
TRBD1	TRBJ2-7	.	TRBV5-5	TGTGCCAGCAGCTTGGGGGACAGGGACTACGAGCAGTACTTC	CASSLGDRDYEQYF
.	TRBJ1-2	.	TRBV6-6	TGTGCCAGCAGCCCCCCAGTGAATAACTATGGCTACACCTTC	CASSPPVNNYGYTF
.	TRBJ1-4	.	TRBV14	TGTGCCAGCAGCCGCAACCACAATGAAAAACTGTTTTTT	CASSRNHNEKLFF
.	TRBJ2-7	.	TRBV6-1	TGTGCCAGCAGTGACTGGGGAGTGGGCGAGCAGTACTTC	CASSDWGVGEQYF
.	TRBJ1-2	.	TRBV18	TGTGCCAGCTCACCGGCGGAGGTGTTGAACTATGGCTACACCTTC	CASSPAEVLNYGYTF
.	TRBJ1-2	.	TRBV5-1	TGCGCCAGCAGCTACGTCGGCAGTAATGGCTACACCTTC	CASSYVGSNGYTF
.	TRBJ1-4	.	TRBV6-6	TGTGCCAGCAGTGTCGGGGGAGAGAGAGAAAAACTGTTTTTT	CASSVGGEREKLFF
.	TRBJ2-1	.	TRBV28	TGTGCCAGCAGTCGTTCTTCCGGGCCACCCCTTGAGCAGTTCTTC	CASSRSSGPPLEQFF
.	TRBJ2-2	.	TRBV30	TGTGCCTGGACTGGTCGGGACGGAACCGGGGAGCTGTTTTTT	CAWTGRDGTGELFF
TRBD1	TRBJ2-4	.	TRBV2	TGTGCCAGCAGACCGGGACAGGGGTTGTTTCTTCAGTACTTC	CASRPGQGLFLQYF
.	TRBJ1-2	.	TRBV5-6	TGTGCCAGCAGCCCGGCAGGGGAGAACTATGGCTGCACCTTC	CASSPAGENYGCTF
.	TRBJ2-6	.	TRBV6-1	TGTGCCAGCAGTGATCAAGGAACTGGGGCCAACGTCCTGACTTTC	CASSDQGTGANVLTF
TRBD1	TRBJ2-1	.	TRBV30	TGTGCCTGGAGTTTGACAGGGGGCAATGAGCAGTTCTTC	CAWSLTGGNEQFF
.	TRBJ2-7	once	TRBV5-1	TGCGCCAGCAGCAGCGAACCTCCTTACGAGCAGTACTTC	CASSSEPPYEQYF
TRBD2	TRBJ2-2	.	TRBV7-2	TGTGCCAGCAGCGAAGCTAGCGGGAGGGTCGGGGAGCTGTTTTTT	CASSEASGRVGELFF